This TCR beta chain stems from a study of blood T cell repertoires in COVID-19. The data were produced by immunoSEQ multiplex PCR, yet TCRdb's version contains in-frame clones alone and is incomplete. The sample consists of fewer than 90,000 clones, 72% of them appearing once. The germline gives CDR1 SEHNR, CDR2 FQNEAQ (reference sequence). The CDR3 totals 10 residues. The V end was cut by 10 bases, the J end by 8 bases, with 8 bases between. The specimen sequenced was peripheral blood. The chain joins TRBV7-9 to TRBJ1-4; TRBD1 is a possible D gene (5 bases). The clonotype comes from a woman of 80 years or more with acute or convalescent COVID-19. Here the CDR3 reads CATSGEKLFF. Here the CDR3 DNA reads TGTGCCACCTCAGGGGAAAAACTGTTTTTT.